This paragraph reports one T cell receptor (beta chain). This clone's antigen is unknown. Base qualities are not at hand, and no much larger clone is one base apart. The CDR3 runs 15 amino acids, cysteine and phenylalanine included. Here the CDR3 DNA is all that survives: 45 bases in frame from base 1. From the germline V gene (reference sequence), CDR1 is MNHNY and CDR2 is SVGAGI. Trimming accounts for 6 bases at V and 3 bases at J, while the number of junction bases matched to no gene is 6. The collaborating institutions used their own protocols to collect whole blood in K2EDTA tubes. For TCRbeta analysis, collaborator samples were shipped as frozen whole blood, as isolated PBMCs, or as DNA extracted from either sample type. The immunoSEQ Assay, a bias-controlled multiplex PCR, was used to amplify TCRbeta CDR3 regions from genomic DNA. The authors processed their data as follows. Nucleated cell counts per sample were estimated from amplification of reference gene primers within the assay. To quantify the absolute abundance of each unique TCRbeta CDR3 rearrangement, sequence reads were collapsed and filtered. For each sample, productive Simpson clonality was calculated by taking the square root of Simpson's diversity index across productive rearrangements. TCRdb carries this immuneACCESS record with in-frame sequences only. Its versions omit some clonotypes, under half of them owing to an unresolved V gene in the studies checked, with the rest unexplained. That table is the source of V, J and clone size, and D and trimming were worked out from the DNA. The sample table lists approximately 230,000 clones, 87% of them with a count of one. 3% of the sample belongs to the ten largest clones.

These data originate in a study of blood T cell repertoires in COVID-19 (dated by TCRdb to 2020 to 2021). The study in broad terms: Samples covering the acute and convalescent phases of COVID-19 were provided by collaborators in the United States, Italy and Spain. The material from the prospective study consisted of cDNA or gDNA derived from T cells, B-cell-depleted T cells, or PBMCs. The dataset comprised deeply sampled blood TCRbeta repertoires from subjects exposed to, actively infected with, or recovered from COVID-19. The repertoires were released in a freely available public database intended as a resource for research on the immune response to SARS-CoV-2. The samples were drawn from the first 160 participants of the ongoing ImmuneRACE study and from 1,254 subjects provided by 6 global collaborators. Sample metadata almost always included a de-identified subject ID, COVID-19 status, age in years and sex. Where available, HLA class I and class II types were taken from metadata supplied by the sample provider and were not determined by assay-based typing.

General conclusions and limits of the study: The quantity of clinical and demographic metadata differed by source and by participant and was supplied without curation.

The chain couples TRBV6-6 to TRBJ2-7; TRBD1 fits 12 bases in the junction. The sequenced sample was peripheral blood. The receptor's source is a man aged 18 to 29 with active or convalescent COVID-19. The nucleotide sequence is TGTGCCAGCAGGCAGGGACAGGGGGCCGGCTACGAGCAGTACTTC. This gives the protein CASRQGQGAGYEQYF.